Shown below are 8 T cell receptor beta chains from a single sample sequenced in a study of control samples from healthy donors and cancer patients. Using immunoSEQ multiplex PCR, the repertoire was profiled, and TCRdb retains in-frame clones only, with some absent. The data contain some 120,000 clones, over 90% of them singletons. Input material: blood. The receptors come from a man in his thirties or forties in good health.

This chain uses TRBV3-1 (or the pseudogene TRBV3-2) with TRBJ1-4; 11 positions match TRBD1. The CDR3 totals 16 residues. Germline V gives CDR1 LGHDT, CDR2 YNNKEL (reference sequence). J gave up 4 bases and V 4 bases, and 5 bases lay outside the gene matches. In nucleotides, the CDR3 is TGTGCCAGCAGCCGTGGACAGGGGGCTGGTAATGAAAAACTGTTTTTT. Translation: CASSRGQGAGNEKLFF.

The rearrangement links TRBV2 to TRBJ1-2; 8 nucleotides agree with TRBD1. V shed 7 bases and J 6 bases; nucleotides not matched to a gene: 13. The CDR3 length is 15 residues. The germline CDR1 and CDR2 sequences are SNHLY and FYNNEI. The CDR3 loop is CASTAGGSRGHGYTF. In DNA form, the CDR3 reads TGTGCCAGCACGGCAGGGGGCTCTCGGGGTCATGGCTACACCTTC.

The chain employs TRBV7-2 and TRBJ1-1; D is perhaps TRBD1 (6 bases). V was clipped by 0 bases and J by 8 bases, with 10 bases between them. Germline V gene sequence: CDR1 SGHTA, CDR2 FQGNSA. The CDR3 consists of 13 residues. CDR3 nucleotides: TGTGCCAGCAGCTTAGCGCAAACAGGGGAAGCTTTCTTT. Translated: CASSLAQTGEAFF.

The V gene is TRBV10-2, the J gene TRBJ1-2, with D perhaps TRBD1 (6 bases). CDR3 length equals 15 residues. Germline V gives CDR1 WSHSY, CDR2 SAAADI. Trimming removed 5 bases from V and 4 bases from J, with 17 bases in between. For the CDR3, the DNA is TGCGCCAGCAGTAAGGGGGGGGCCCTAGGCTATGGCTACACCTTC. This encodes CASSKGGALGYGYTF.

The chain employs TRBV28 and TRBJ2-5, with 15 positions matching TRBD2. J gave up 5 bases and V 1 base, and 8 bases lay outside the gene matches. The CDR3 has 18 residues. CDR1 is MDHEN and CDR2 is SYDVKM in the germline V gene. The CDR3 region has the DNA TGTGCCAGCAGTTTATTAATCGGGACTAGCGGGAGGATGGAGACCCAGTACTTC. This gives the protein CASSLLIGTSGRMETQYF.

V is TRBV7-2 and J is TRBJ1-1; the D is unclear. The CDR3 consists of 15 residues. V lost 7 bases, J lost 4 bases, and 19 bases lay in between. Germline V gene sequence: CDR1 SGHTA, CDR2 FQGNSA. The CDR3 nucleotides are TGTGCCAGCACCCCGATCGACATCCACGGCACTGAAGCTTTCTTT. Its protein product is CASTPIDIHGTEAFF.

This chain connects TRBV28 to TRBJ2-4, with 8 bases aligning to TRBD1. Losses at the gene ends were 10 bases for V and 6 bases for J; bases not matched to a gene: 14. The CDR3 is 15 residues long. Germline assignment: CDR1 MDHEN and CDR2 SYDVKM. The CDR3 loop reads CATLDRASSVNIQYF. CDR3 nucleotide sequence: TGTGCCACCTTGGACAGGGCGTCGTCCGTAAACATTCAGTACTTC.

V usage is TRBV4-1 and J usage is TRBJ2-5; TRBD2 agrees at 13 bases. The V gene end was trimmed by 0 bases and the J gene end by 4 bases; junction bases not matched to a gene: 11. The germline gives CDR1 MGHRA, CDR2 YSYEKL. The CDR3 runs 19 residues. CDR3 protein: CASSQDPLAGGIGGETQYF. The CDR3 DNA sequence: TGCGCCAGCAGCCAAGACCCACTAGCGGGGGGGATTGGTGGAGAGACCCAGTACTTC.